This is a list of T cell receptor beta chains from one sample in a study of regulatory T cells in long-lasting Graves disease. MiXCR, applied by TCRdb to the multiplex PCR reads, yields one record per CDR3 protein. Of roughly 510,000 distinct CDR3 sequences listed, roughly a sixth are singletons. The data were also submitted as part of a second study, on T cells in Graves' hyperthyroidism and ophthalmopathy.

The material was peripheral blood mononuclear cells (PBMCs), obtained at new diagnosis, from a patient treated with antithyroid drugs. These receptors were taken from a man between 18 and 29 years old with Graves disease. The CDR3 runs from the conserved cysteine through the conserved F or W. D genes are given only for firm matches. Some rows have no size entry. The others give once, few or many, or a class for an expanded clone.

cdr3_nt cdr3_aa j_call v_call cdr3_length clone_size d_call
TGCGCCAGCAGTAAGGATCGTATGCGAGGCGAGCAGTACTTC CASSKDRMRGEQYF TRBJ2-7 TRBV4-1 14 few -
TGTGCCAGCAGTTTACCGAACCCGTATCAGCCCCAGCATTTT CASSLPNPYQPQHF TRBJ1-5 TRBV28 14 - -
TGTGCCAGCCAACGTAGCAATCAGCCCCAGCATTTT CASQRSNQPQHF TRBJ1-5 TRBV12-3/TRBV12-4 12 few -
TGCAGTGCCCCCTCATCCCCGGAGACCCAGTACTTC CSAPSSPETQYF TRBJ2-5 TRBV20-1 12 many -
TGTGCCAGCAGCCAAGATCTCCGCAGTGCGGCACAGCCCCAGCATTTT CASSQDLRSAAQPQHF TRBJ1-5 TRBV3-1 16 - -
TGTGCCTGGACGGGACTAGTAAGGAATGAGCAGTTCTTC CAWTGLVRNEQFF TRBJ2-1 TRBV30 13 many TRBD2
TGTGCCAGTAGTATTTTTTACGGCGGGTCCTACGAGCAGTACTTC CASSIFYGGSYEQYF TRBJ2-7 TRBV19 15 - -
TGCAGTGCTAGAGAGTTAGCGGGAGGATCCGGCAATGAGCAGTTCTTC CSARELAGGSGNEQFF TRBJ2-1 TRBV20-1 16 - TRBD2
TGTGCCAGCAGCCTATTAGCGGGAGTGGGGGATGAGCAGTTCTTC CASSLLAGVGDEQFF TRBJ2-1 TRBV3-1 15 - TRBD2
TGCGCCAGCGGTAACTACGAGTACACAGATACGCAGTATTTT CASGNYEYTDTQYF TRBJ2-3 TRBV5-1 14 few -
TGTGCCAGCAGTTTCTCGACCGGGTCCCTCCGGGAGACCCAGTACTTC CASSFSTGSLRETQYF TRBJ2-5 TRBV28 16 many -
TGTGCCAGCGCTGAGGGGTTGGAGGAAGGGGACATTCAGTACTTC CASAEGLEEGDIQYF TRBJ2-4 TRBV7-9 15 few -
TGCGCCAGCAGCTTGGCCGACGGGGGCACAGATACGCAGTATTTT CASSLADGGTDTQYF TRBJ2-3 TRBV5-1 15 many -
TGTGCCAGCAGGGTTGGGTTGGAGACCCAGTACTTC CASRVGLETQYF TRBJ2-5 TRBV7-2 12 few -
TGTGCCAGCAGTGAATTCCTAGCGCTTGGCCACAATGAGCAGTTCTTC CASSEFLALGHNEQFF TRBJ2-1 TRBV6-1 16 - -
TGTGCCAGCAGCCCCAGGGGGCGCGATGGCTACACCTTC CASSPRGRDGYTF TRBJ1-2 TRBV6-1 13 many TRBD1
TGTGCCAGCAGCCCCCTTTTCGGGACTAGCGGGAGAACAGACAATGAGCAGTTCTTC CASSPLFGTSGRTDNEQFF TRBJ2-1 TRBV3-1 19 - TRBD2
TGCAGCGTTGTTGGGTGGGACCATGGCTACACCTTC CSVVGWDHGYTF TRBJ1-2 TRBV29-1 12 few -
TGCAGTGCTACCCCGGGACTAAGGGGCGGTGAGCAGTTCTTC CSATPGLRGGEQFF TRBJ2-1 TRBV20-1 14 many TRBD2
TGCAGTGCTTTCCGACAGGGCGCTGAAGCTTTCTTT CSAFRQGAEAFF TRBJ1-1 TRBV20-1 12 - TRBD1
TGTGCCAGCAGAAGACAGGGCTTATTCTACGAGCAGTACTTC CASRRQGLFYEQYF TRBJ2-7 TRBV6-2/TRBV6-3 14 many TRBD1
TGTGCCAGCAGCTCACTAACCCTTTTCTCTGGAAACACCATATATTTT CASSSLTLFSGNTIYF TRBJ1-3 TRBV11-2 16 - -
TGCAGTGCTAGAGGGCAGAGCGGGAGGGCCCAAGAGACCCAGTACTTC CSARGQSGRAQETQYF TRBJ2-5 TRBV20-1 16 many TRBD2
TGCAGTGCTCCTTCTGCGGGATCTAGCAATCAGCCCCAGCATTTT CSAPSAGSSNQPQHF TRBJ1-5 TRBV20-1 15 few -
TGTGCCACAGACAGGGGGCCGTTGAACACCGGGGAGCTGTTTTTT CATDRGPLNTGELFF TRBJ2-2 TRBV10-3 15 few TRBD1
TGTGTCAGCAGCCAAGAGATTGGTAGCGGAATCACCGGGGAGCTGTTTTTT CVSSQEIGSGITGELFF TRBJ2-2 TRBV3-1 17 - -
TGTGCCAGCAGCTTAGTTCGGTCTAGTGTGCCCAATGAGCAGTTCTTC CASSLVRSSVPNEQFF TRBJ2-1 TRBV11-2 16 many -
TGTGCCAGCAGATCTCAGGGGGCCACAGATACGCAGTATTTT CASRSQGATDTQYF TRBJ2-3 TRBV14 14 - TRBD1
TGTGCCAGCAGCTTAACTCGGCCAGGGGATACGCAGTATTTT CASSLTRPGDTQYF TRBJ2-3 TRBV7-3 14 many -
TGTGCCAGTAGTAAGATCCCCCTAGGCAGGTTCGACACTGAAGCTTTCTTT CASSKIPLGRFDTEAFF TRBJ1-1 TRBV19 17 few -
TGCAGTGCTAGAGACTCTATACAGGGCTATCAGCCCCAGCATTTT CSARDSIQGYQPQHF TRBJ1-5 TRBV20-1 15 - -
TGTGCCAGCAGGACACTACAGGGCCACACAGATACGCAGTATTTT CASRTLQGHTDTQYF TRBJ2-3 TRBV6-1 15 many -
TGTGCCAGCAGCCGGGACCTGATCACCTACGAGCAGTACTTC CASSRDLITYEQYF TRBJ2-7 TRBV2 14 many -
TGCAGTGCTAGTTTCAGACCAACTAATGAAAAACTGTTTTTT CSASFRPTNEKLFF TRBJ1-4 TRBV20-1 14 - -
TGTGCCAGCAGGCCAGGGGGTAGCAATCAGCCCCAGCATTTT CASRPGGSNQPQHF TRBJ1-5 TRBV28 14 many TRBD1
TGCGCCAGCAACCCCGTACAGGGGGCGGTAAATGAAGCTTTCTTT CASNPVQGAVNEAFF TRBJ1-1 TRBV4-1 15 many TRBD1
TGTGCCGGCAGCTTAGATACCAGGCCGAGCAATCAGCCCCAGCATTTT CAGSLDTRPSNQPQHF TRBJ1-5 TRBV11-3 16 - -
TGTGCCAGCAGCGTAGGGGGGACTAGCGGGAGCCACGAGCAGTACTTC CASSVGGTSGSHEQYF TRBJ2-7 TRBV9 16 few TRBD2
TGCGCCAGCAGTAGGGGGACAGATCTCTACGAGCAGTACTTC CASSRGTDLYEQYF TRBJ2-7 TRBV5-1 14 few TRBD1
TGTGCCAGCAGCCCCGCGGCGGGGCGATCTGGGTTATACGAGCAGTACTTC CASSPAAGRSGLYEQYF TRBJ2-7 TRBV11-1 17 - -
TGCGCCAGCAGTAGGGGACTAGCGGAAGGCTACGAGCAGTACTTC CASSRGLAEGYEQYF TRBJ2-7 TRBV10-1 15 many TRBD2
TGTGCCAGCTCACCAGAACAGCTCTATGGCTACACCTTC CASSPEQLYGYTF TRBJ1-2 TRBV18 13 many -
TGTGCCAGCAGTGAAGGAGACTTAAGTCAGTTCTTC CASSEGDLSQFF TRBJ2-1 TRBV6-1 12 - -
TGTGCCAGCTCCCTCACCCGGGAACCTCCCAACACCATATATTTT CASSLTREPPNTIYF TRBJ1-3 TRBV18 15 - -
TGCAGTGCTCGGGGGTTGAACACTGAAGCTTTCTTT CSARGLNTEAFF TRBJ1-1 TRBV20-1 12 few -
TGTGCCAGCACTGCGACAGGGGGCTTTGAGACCCAGTACTTC CASTATGGFETQYF TRBJ2-5 TRBV28 14 many TRBD1
TGTGCCATCAGTGAGAATACAGGGGTGAACACTGAAGCTTTCTTT CAISENTGVNTEAFF TRBJ1-1 TRBV10-3 15 many TRBD1
TGTGCCAGCACCGTAACGGGGTACCAAGAGACCCAGTACTTC CASTVTGYQETQYF TRBJ2-5 TRBV7-9 14 few -
TGCGCCAGCTCTATCAACAGGGTGAGTGACACTGAAGCTTTCTTT CASSINRVSDTEAFF TRBJ1-1 TRBV5-1 15 many -
TGTGCCAGCAGTTACAGGGGGCTAGGGGAAAAACTGTTTTTT CASSYRGLGEKLFF TRBJ1-4 TRBV12-3/TRBV12-4 14 - TRBD1
TGTGCCAGCAGCAACCAGGGTACTAATGAAAAACTGTTTTTT CASSNQGTNEKLFF TRBJ1-4 TRBV5-4 14 - -
TGTGCCAGCAGCTTAGACTCGTCATTATATGGCTACACCTTC CASSLDSSLYGYTF TRBJ1-2 TRBV11-2 14 - -
TGTGCCAGCAGTTTAGTTGGGTTGGGCAGGACGTACAATGATCAGTTCTTC CASSLVGLGRTYNDQFF TRBJ2-1 TRBV27 17 - -
TGTGCCAGCAGTGGGGGAGTCGGAGCTTTCTTT CASSGGVGAFF TRBJ1-1 TRBV25-1 11 few -
TGTGCCAGCAGCTTTTTCTTGGGAGCAACAACTAATGAAAAACTGTTTTTT CASSFFLGATTNEKLFF TRBJ1-4 TRBV11-1 17 - -
TGCAGTGCTAGGGGCTTGCATTCGGATACGCAGTATTTT CSARGLHSDTQYF TRBJ2-3 TRBV20-1 13 - -
TGTGCCAGCAGTGACTCGCCGAACACTGGAGCTTTCTTT CASSDSPNTGAFF TRBJ1-1 TRBV6-4 13 few -
TGTGCCAGCAGCTTAGCAGACGGGGAGAACACTGAAGCTTTCTTT CASSLADGENTEAFF TRBJ1-1 TRBV7-9 15 - -
TGTGCCAGCAGTGAATCTCGGGGGACAGGGAGAACTGAAGCTTTCTTT CASSESRGTGRTEAFF TRBJ1-1 TRBV25-1 16 - TRBD1
TGTGCCAGTGTGACACCGGTCGGTGAAAAACCGTTTTTT CASVTPVGEKPFF TRBJ1-4 TRBV19 13 - -